This T cell receptor beta chain was captured in a study of cytomegalovirus exposure and HLA in healthy donors. Study-level points and caveats: In a later analysis, V- and J-gene trimming of beta chains associated with a DCLRE1C missense variant, replicated independently.

As concerns this clone: Its specificity is not known. The junction and the germline gene differ at one end; a read error may be behind it.

It was with 60 Vbeta and 13 Jbeta primers that the PCR ran. Profiling relied on immunoSEQ multiplex PCR, and the TCRdb table lists in-frame clones only, not all of them. The sample records fewer than 200,000 clones, about 77% being singletons. CDR1 is SSHAT and CDR2 is FNYEAQ in the germline V gene (reference sequence). This CDR3 has 15 amino acids. The V and J genes are TRBV7-7 and TRBJ2-2; 13 positions agree with TRBD2. This TCR was recovered from a female donor in good health and CMV-seronegative. The sample comprised PBMCs. CDR3: CASSLLAGGFGELFF. The CDR3, as DNA: TGTGCTAGCAGCTTACTAGCGGGAGGGTTCGGGGAGCTGTTTTTT.